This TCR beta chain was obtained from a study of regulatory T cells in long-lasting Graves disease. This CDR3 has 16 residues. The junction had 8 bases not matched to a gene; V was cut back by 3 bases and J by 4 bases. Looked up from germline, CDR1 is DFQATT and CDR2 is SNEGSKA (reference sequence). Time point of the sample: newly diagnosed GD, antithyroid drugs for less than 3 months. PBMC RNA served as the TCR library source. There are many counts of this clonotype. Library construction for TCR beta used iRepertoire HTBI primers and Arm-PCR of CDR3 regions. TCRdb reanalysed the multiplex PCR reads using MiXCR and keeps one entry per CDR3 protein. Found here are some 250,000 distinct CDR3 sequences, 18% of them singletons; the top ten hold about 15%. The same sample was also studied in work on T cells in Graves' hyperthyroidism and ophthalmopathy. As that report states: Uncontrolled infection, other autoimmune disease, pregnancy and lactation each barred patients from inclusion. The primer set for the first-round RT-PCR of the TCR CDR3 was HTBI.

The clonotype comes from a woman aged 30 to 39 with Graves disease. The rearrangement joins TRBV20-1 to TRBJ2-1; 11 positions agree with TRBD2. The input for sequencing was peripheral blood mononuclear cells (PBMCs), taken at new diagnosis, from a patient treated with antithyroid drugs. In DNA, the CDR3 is TGCAGTGCTAGGAATACACTAGCGGGGGTTTACAATGAGCAGTTCTTC. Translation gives CSARNTLAGVYNEQFF.